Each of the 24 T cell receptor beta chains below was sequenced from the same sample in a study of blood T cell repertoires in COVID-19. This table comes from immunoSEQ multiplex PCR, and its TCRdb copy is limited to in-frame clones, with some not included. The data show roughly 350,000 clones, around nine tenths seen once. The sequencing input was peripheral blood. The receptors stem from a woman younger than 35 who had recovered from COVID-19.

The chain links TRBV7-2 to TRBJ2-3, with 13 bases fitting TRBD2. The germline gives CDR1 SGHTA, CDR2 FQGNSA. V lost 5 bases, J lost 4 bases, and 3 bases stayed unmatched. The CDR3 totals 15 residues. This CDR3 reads CASSTTSGRPDTQYF. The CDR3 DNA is TGTGCCAGCAGCACGACTAGCGGGAGGCCAGATACGCAGTATTTT. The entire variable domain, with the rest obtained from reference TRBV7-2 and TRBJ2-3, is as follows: GAGVSQSPSNKVTEKGKDVELRCDPISGHTALYWYRQSLGQGLEFLIYFQGNSAPDKSGLPSDRFSAERTGGSVSTLTIQRTQQEDSAVYLCASSTTSGRPDTQYFGPGTRLTVL.

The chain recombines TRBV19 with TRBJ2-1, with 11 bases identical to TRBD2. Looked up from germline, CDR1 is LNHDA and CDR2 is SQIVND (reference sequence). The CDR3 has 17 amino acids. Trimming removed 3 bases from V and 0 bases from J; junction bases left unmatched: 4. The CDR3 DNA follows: TGTGCCAGTAGTATTTGGGGACTAGCGGCCTCCTACAATGAGCAGTTCTTC. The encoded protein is CASSIWGLAASYNEQFF.

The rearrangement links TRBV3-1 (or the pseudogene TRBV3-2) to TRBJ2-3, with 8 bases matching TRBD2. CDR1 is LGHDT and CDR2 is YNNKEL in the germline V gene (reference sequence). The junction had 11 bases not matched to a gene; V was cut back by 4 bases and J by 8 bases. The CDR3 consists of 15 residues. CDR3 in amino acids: CASSPDSREVGTQYF. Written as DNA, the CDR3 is TGTGCCAGCAGCCCAGACTCGCGGGAGGTTGGTACGCAGTATTTT.

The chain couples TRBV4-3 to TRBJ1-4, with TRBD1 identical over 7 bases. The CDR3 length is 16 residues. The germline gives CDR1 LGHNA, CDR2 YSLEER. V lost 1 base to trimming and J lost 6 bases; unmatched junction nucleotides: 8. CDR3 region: CASSQVLAGGHEKLFF. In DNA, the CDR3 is TGCGCCAGCAGCCAAGTTTTAGCAGGGGGACATGAAAAACTGTTTTTT.

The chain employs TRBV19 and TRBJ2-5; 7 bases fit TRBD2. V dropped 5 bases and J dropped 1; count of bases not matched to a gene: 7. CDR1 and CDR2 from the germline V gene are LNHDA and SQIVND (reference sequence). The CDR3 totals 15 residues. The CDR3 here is CASSSTGGGQETQYF. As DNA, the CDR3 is TGTGCCAGTAGTTCTACGGGCGGGGGCCAAGAGACCCAGTACTTC.

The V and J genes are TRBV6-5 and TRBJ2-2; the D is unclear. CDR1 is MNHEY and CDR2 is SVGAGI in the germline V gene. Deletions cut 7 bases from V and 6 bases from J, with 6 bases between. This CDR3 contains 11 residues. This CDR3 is CASTSAGELFF. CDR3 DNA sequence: TGTGCCAGCACGTCGGCCGGGGAGCTGTTTTTT.

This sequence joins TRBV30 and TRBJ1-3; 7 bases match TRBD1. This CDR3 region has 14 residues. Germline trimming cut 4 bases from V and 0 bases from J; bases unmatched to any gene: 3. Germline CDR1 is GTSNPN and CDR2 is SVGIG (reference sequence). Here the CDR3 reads CAWTTGSSGNTIYF. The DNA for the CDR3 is TGTGCCTGGACGACAGGGAGCTCTGGAAACACCATATATTTT. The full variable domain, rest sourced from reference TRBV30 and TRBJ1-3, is SQTIHQWPATLVQPVGSPLSLECTVEGTSNPNLYWYRQAAGRGLQLLFYSVGIGQISSEVPQNLSASRPQDRQFILSSKKLLLSDSGFYLCAWTTGSSGNTIYFGEGSWLTVV.

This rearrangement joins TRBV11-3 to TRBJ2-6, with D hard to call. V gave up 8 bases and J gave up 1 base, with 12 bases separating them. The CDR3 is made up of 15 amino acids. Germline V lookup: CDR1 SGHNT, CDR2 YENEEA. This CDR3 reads CASRRPGSGANVLTF. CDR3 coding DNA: TGTGCCAGCCGTAGGCCGGGTTCTGGGGCCAACGTCCTGACTTTC.

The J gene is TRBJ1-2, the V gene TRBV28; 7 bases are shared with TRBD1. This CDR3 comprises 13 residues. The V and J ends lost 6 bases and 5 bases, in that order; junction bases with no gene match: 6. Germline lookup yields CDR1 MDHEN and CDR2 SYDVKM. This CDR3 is CASSPQGRYGYTF. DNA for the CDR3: TGTGCCAGCAGCCCACAGGGGAGGTATGGCTACACCTTC.

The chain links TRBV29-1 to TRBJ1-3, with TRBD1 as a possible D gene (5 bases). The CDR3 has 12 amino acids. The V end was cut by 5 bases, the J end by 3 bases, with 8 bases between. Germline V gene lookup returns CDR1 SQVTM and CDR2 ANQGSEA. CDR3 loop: CSVSGIGNTIYF. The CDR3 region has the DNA TGCAGCGTTTCAGGGATTGGAAACACCATATATTTT.

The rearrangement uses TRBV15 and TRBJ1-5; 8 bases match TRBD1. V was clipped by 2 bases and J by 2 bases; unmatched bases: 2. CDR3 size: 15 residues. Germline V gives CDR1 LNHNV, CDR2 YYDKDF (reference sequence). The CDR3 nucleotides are TGTGCCACCAGCAGATCGACAGGGGGCAATCAGCCCCAGCATTTT. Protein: CATSRSTGGNQPQHF.

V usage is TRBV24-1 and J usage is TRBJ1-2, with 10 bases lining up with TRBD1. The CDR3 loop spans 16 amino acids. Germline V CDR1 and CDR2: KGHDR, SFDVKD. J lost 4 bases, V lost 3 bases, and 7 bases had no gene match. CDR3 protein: CATSDIRDRGFYGYTF. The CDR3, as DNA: TGTGCCACCAGTGATATCCGGGACAGGGGCTTCTATGGCTACACCTTC.

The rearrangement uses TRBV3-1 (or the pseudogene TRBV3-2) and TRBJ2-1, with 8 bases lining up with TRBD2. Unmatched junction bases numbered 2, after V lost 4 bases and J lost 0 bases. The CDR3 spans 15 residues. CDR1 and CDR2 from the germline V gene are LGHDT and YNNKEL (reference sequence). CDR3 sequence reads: CASSPAGGSYNEQFF. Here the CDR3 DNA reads TGTGCCAGCAGCCCGGCGGGGGGCTCCTACAATGAGCAGTTCTTC.

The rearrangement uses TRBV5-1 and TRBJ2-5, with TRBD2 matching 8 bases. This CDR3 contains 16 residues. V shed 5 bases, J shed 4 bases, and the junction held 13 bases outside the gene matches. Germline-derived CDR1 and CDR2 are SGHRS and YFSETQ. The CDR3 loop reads CASSSLGAGGGETQYF. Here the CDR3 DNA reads TGCGCCAGCAGTTCCTTGGGTGCGGGAGGAGGAGAGACCCAGTACTTC.

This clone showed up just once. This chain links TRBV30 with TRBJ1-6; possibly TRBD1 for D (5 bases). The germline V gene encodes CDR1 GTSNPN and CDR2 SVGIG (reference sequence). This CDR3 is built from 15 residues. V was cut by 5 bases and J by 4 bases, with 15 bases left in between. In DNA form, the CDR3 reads TGTGCCTGGTGCCAGGGCAGGGCGTATAATTCACCCCTCCACTTT. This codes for CAWCQGRAYNSPLHF.

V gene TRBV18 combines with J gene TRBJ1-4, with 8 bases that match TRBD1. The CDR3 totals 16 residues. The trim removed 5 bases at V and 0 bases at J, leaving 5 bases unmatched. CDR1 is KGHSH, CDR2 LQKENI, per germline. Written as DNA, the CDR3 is TGTGCCAGCTCAGAGGGACAGGTTGCAACTAATGAAAAACTGTTTTTT. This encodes CASSEGQVATNEKLFF.

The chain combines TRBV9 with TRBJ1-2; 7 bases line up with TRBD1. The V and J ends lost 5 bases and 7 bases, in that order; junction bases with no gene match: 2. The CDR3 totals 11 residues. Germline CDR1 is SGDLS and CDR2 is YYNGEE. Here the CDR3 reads CASSRDSGYTF. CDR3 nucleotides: TGTGCCAGCAGTCGGGACAGTGGCTACACCTTC.

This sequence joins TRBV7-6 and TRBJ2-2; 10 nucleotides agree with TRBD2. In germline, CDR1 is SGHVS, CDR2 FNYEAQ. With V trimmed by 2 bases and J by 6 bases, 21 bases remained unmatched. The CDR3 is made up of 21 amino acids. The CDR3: CASSLTAIHTSGIPGAGELFF. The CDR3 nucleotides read TGTGCCAGCAGCTTAACCGCAATACATACTAGCGGGATCCCAGGGGCCGGGGAGCTGTTTTTT.

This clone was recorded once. The CDR3: CASSLVGEGITEAFF. CDR3 DNA sequence: TGTGCCAGCAGCTTAGTCGGGGAGGGTATAACTGAAGCTTTCTTT. The chain links TRBV7-9 to TRBJ1-1; D remains ambiguous. The CDR3 has 15 residues. Germline CDR1 SEHNR, CDR2 FQNEAQ (reference sequence). Trimming pared 1 base from V and 5 bases from J, leaving 14 bases between.

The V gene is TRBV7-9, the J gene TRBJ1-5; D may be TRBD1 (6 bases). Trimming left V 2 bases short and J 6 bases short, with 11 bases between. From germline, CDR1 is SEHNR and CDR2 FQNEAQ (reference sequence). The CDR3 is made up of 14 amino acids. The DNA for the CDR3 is TGTGCCAGCAGCTTACAGGGGATTCGTCAGCCCCAGCATTTT. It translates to CASSLQGIRQPQHF.

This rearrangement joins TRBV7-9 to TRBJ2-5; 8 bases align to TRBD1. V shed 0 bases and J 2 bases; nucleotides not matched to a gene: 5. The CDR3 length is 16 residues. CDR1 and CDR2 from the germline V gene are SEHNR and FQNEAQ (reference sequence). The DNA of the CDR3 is TGTGCCAGCAGCTTAGCCGGACAGGGACCACAAGAGACCCAGTACTTC. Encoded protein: CASSLAGQGPQETQYF.

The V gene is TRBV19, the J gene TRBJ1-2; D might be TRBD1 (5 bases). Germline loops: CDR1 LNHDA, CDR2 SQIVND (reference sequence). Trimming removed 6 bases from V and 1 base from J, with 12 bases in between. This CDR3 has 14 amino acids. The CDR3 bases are TGTGCCAGTAGGGTCGGGGGTGATAACTATGGCTACACCTTC. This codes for CASRVGGDNYGYTF. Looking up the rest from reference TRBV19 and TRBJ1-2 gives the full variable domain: DGGITQSPKYLFRKEGQNVTLSCEQNLNHDAMYWYRQDPGQGLRLIYYSQIVNDFQKGDIAEGYSVSREKKESFPLTVTSAQKNPTAFYLCASRVGGDNYGYTFGSGTRLTVV.

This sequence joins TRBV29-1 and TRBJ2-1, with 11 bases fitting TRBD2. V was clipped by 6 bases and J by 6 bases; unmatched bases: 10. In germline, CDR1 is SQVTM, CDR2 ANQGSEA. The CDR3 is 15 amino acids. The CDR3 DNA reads TGCAGCGTCCGTAGCGGGAGGGCCAGTTTCAATGAGCAGTTCTTC. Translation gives CSVRSGRASFNEQFF.

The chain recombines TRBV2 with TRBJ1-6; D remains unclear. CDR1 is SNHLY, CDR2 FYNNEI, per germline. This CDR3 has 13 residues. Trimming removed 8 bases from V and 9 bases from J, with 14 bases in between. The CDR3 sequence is CASWFAPGSPLHF. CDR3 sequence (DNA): TGTGCCAGCTGGTTCGCTCCGGGTTCACCCCTCCACTTT. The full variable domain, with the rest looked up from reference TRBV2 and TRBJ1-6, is EPEVTQTPSHQVTQMGQEVILRCVPISNHLYFYWYRQILGQKVEFLVSFYNNEISEKSEIFDDQFSVERPDGSNFTLKIRSTKLEDSAMYFCASWFAPGSPLHFGNGTRLTVT.